The present T cell receptor (beta chain) was sequenced within a study of OX40 agonist ivuxolimab in advanced cancers. At the level of the study: The diagnoses of dose-escalation patients were hepatocellular carcinoma, melanoma, renal cell or head and neck cancer.

CDR3 length equals 14 residues. The ends lost 10 bases at V and 2 bases at J; junction bases unmatched: 8. CDR1 ENHRY and CDR2 SYGVKD come from the germline V gene. Libraries were prepared by immunoSEQ multiplex PCR; TCRdb keeps only in-frame clonotypes and omits some of them. This sample has about 44,000 clones, with 90% to 95% found just once. A single count supports this clone. The TCR originated in an adult with an advanced solid tumor such as melanoma, head and neck, liver or kidney cancer. The sequenced sample was CD4+ or CD8+ T cells sorted from blood, obtained in a trial of the OX40 agonist ivuxolimab. This chain links TRBV10-3 with TRBJ2-5; 9 nucleotides align to TRBD2. CDR3 amino acids: CATTGSGSQETQYF. CDR3 DNA: TGTGCCACTACTGGTAGCGGGAGTCAAGAGACCCAGTACTTC.